Below, 17 T cell receptor beta chains from the same sample are listed, as sequenced in a study of T cell changes during pregnancy in multiple sclerosis. Produced via immunoSEQ multiplex PCR; TCRdb's table is partial and in-frame only. The sample comprises about 120,000 clones, 80% to 95% of which are singletons, and around 6% rests with the top ten. The material sequenced was peripheral blood, taken before pregnancy. These receptor sequences come from a female donor with multiple sclerosis, enrolled in a pregnancy study.

The rearrangement uses TRBV19 and TRBJ2-1; 11 nucleotides agree with TRBD1. V lost 4 bases to trimming and J lost 2 bases; unmatched junction nucleotides: 4. The CDR3 consists of 16 residues. Germline CDR1 and CDR2: LNHDA and SQIVND (reference sequence). The CDR3 sequence: CASSRWTGGTYNEQFF. The CDR3 nucleotides are TGTGCCAGTAGTAGATGGACAGGGGGCACCTACAATGAGCAGTTCTTC.

The chain combines TRBV5-6 with TRBJ2-5; 7 bases are a match to TRBD2. This CDR3 is 15 amino acids long. Per germline, CDR1 SGHDT and CDR2 YYEEEE. Germline trimming cut 4 bases from V and 4 bases from J; bases unmatched to any gene: 10. DNA for the CDR3: TGTGCCAGCAGCCGGACTAGAGCTTACGCAGAGACCCAGTACTTC. Encoded protein: CASSRTRAYAETQYF.

V usage is TRBV27 and J usage is TRBJ2-7; 7 bases are a match to TRBD1. Trimming took 6 bases from V and 2 from J; bases not matched to a gene: 7. Germline V gene lookup returns CDR1 MNHEY and CDR2 SMNVEV (reference sequence). The CDR3 covers 14 residues. The CDR3 DNA is TGTGCCAGCAGAATCCGGGACAGAGCCTACGAGCAGTACTTC. This codes for CASRIRDRAYEQYF.

The chain couples TRBV18 to TRBJ2-1; 7 nucleotides agree with TRBD1. After removal of 5 bases from V and 6 bases from J, the junction contained 1 base not matched to a gene. CDR1 is KGHSH, CDR2 LQKENI, per germline. This CDR3 comprises 12 residues. CDR3 residues: CASSGTANEQFF. The CDR3, as DNA: TGTGCCAGCTCAGGGACAGCCAATGAGCAGTTCTTC.

The chain uses TRBV7-8 and TRBJ1-4; 7 nucleotides match TRBD1. Germline assignment: CDR1 SGHVS and CDR2 FQNEAQ. The V segment lost 5 bases and the J segment 5 bases; nucleotides outside the gene matches: 8. The CDR3 spans 15 residues. The CDR3 here is CASSDPGQKNEKLFF. The CDR3 DNA reads as TGTGCCAGCAGCGATCCGGGACAGAAGAATGAAAAACTGTTTTTT.

The chain links TRBV5-5 to TRBJ1-2, with no clear D. CDR1 SGHKS and CDR2 YYEKEE come from the germline V gene (reference sequence). V lost 2 bases and J lost 1, with 21 bases in between. The CDR3 has 18 amino acids. The CDR3 nucleotides read TGTGCCAGCAGCTTCCGCGGAACGGTGGTGGGGAGTAACTATGGCTACACCTTC. Its protein product is CASSFRGTVVGSNYGYTF.

The chain carries TRBV5-1 and TRBJ1-4; 9 bases map to TRBD1. The CDR3 is made up of 15 amino acids. V gave up 4 bases and J gave up 8 bases; unmatched junction bases: 9. CDR1 and CDR2 (germline): SGHRS, YFSETQ. In nucleotides, the CDR3 is TGCGCCAGCAGCCTAGCCGGGACAGGGAGGGAAAAACTGTTTTTT. It yields the protein CASSLAGTGREKLFF.

The V and J genes are TRBV18 and TRBJ2-5, with 8 bases lining up with TRBD2. With V trimmed by 3 bases and J by 4 bases, 7 bases remained unmatched. Germline values: CDR1 KGHSH, CDR2 LQKENI. The CDR3 contains 15 residues. DNA of the CDR3: TGTGCCAGCTCACCTCAGGGACTAGAGAGAGAGACCCAGTACTTC. It encodes CASSPQGLERETQYF.

This chain joins TRBV29-1 and TRBJ2-7, with D tentatively TRBD2 (7 bases). The CDR3 extends over 12 amino acids. In germline, CDR1 is SQVTM, CDR2 ANQGSEA. V lost 7 bases and J lost 1, with 11 bases in between. The CDR3 loop reads CSAEGGSYEQYF. The CDR3 DNA reads TGCAGCGCCGAGGGGGGGTCCTACGAGCAGTACTTC.

The chain couples TRBV30 to TRBJ2-1, with 13 bases fitting TRBD2. V was pared by 2 bases and J by 7 bases, with 2 bases of the junction left unmatched. The CDR3 runs 14 residues. Germline-derived CDR1 and CDR2 are GTSNPN and SVGIG (reference sequence). In DNA, the CDR3 is TGTGCCTGGAGTAAGACTAGCGGGAGGAATGAGCAGTTCTTC. As protein: CAWSKTSGRNEQFF. Using reference TRBV30 and TRBJ2-1 for the parts outside the CDR3, the full variable domain is SQTIHQWPATLVQPVGSPLSLECTVEGTSNPNLYWYRQAAGRGLQLLFYSVGIGQISSEVPQNLSASRPQDRQFILSSKKLLLSDSGFYLCAWSKTSGRNEQFFGPGTRLTVL.

This sequence joins TRBV2 and TRBJ1-4; TRBD1 aligns across 7 bases. Germline loops: CDR1 SNHLY, CDR2 FYNNEI. V was pared by 10 bases and J by 8 bases, with 1 base of the junction left unmatched. This CDR3 spans 10 amino acids. The CDR3 DNA sequence: TGTGCCACAGGGGGAGAAAAACTGTTTTTT. It translates to CATGGEKLFF.

The chain couples TRBV6-5 to TRBJ2-7; D not resolved. The CDR3 is 12 amino acids. V was pared by 11 bases and J by 5 bases, with 16 bases between. Germline lookup yields CDR1 MNHEY and CDR2 SVGAGI. CDR3 bases: TGTGCCGTGCTGACACCCGCCCACGAGCAGTACTTC. This sequence encodes CAVLTPAHEQYF.

This chain links TRBV2 with TRBJ1-4; the match to TRBD1 covers 8 bases. The J call is doubtful: the DNA matches TRBJ2-2 better. Germline V lookup: CDR1 SNHLY, CDR2 FYNNEI. The CDR3 contains 16 residues. CDR3 nucleotide sequence: TGTGCCAGCAGTGAAGCGTGGGGACAGGTCCCGACGGAGCTGTTTTTT. Protein product: CASSEAWGQVPTELFF.

The chain uses TRBV5-1 and TRBJ1-1; a possible D gene is TRBD1 (6 bases). The CDR3 loop spans 16 amino acids. V was shortened by 2 bases and J by 4 bases, with 18 bases between the two germline ends. The germline gives CDR1 SGHRS, CDR2 YFSETQ. Written as DNA, the CDR3 is TGCGCCAGCAGCTTAGGGGTAGGGGGTTATAGCACTGAAGCTTTCTTT. It encodes CASSLGVGGYSTEAFF. The whole variable domain, filled in from reference TRBV5-1 and TRBJ1-1, reads KAGVTQTPRYLIKTRGQQVTLSCSPISGHRSVSWYQQTPGQGLQFLFEYFSETQRNKGNFPGRFSGRQFSNSRSEMNVSTLELGDSALYLCASSLGVGGYSTEAFFGQGTRLTVV.

The V and J genes are TRBV19 and TRBJ2-2, with a possible D match to TRBD1 (6 bases). With 2 bases removed from V and 2 bases from J, the gap between germline ends came to 9 bases. The CDR3 runs 15 residues. The germline gives CDR1 LNHDA, CDR2 SQIVND (reference sequence). CDR3 DNA sequence: TGTGCCAGTAGTATACCCAGGGGAAACACCGGGGAGCTGTTTTTT. Residues: CASSIPRGNTGELFF. Full variable domain (rest looked up from reference TRBV19 and TRBJ2-2): DGGITQSPKYLFRKEGQNVTLSCEQNLNHDAMYWYRQDPGQGLRLIYYSQIVNDFQKGDIAEGYSVSREKKESFPLTVTSAQKNPTAFYLCASSIPRGNTGELFFGEGSRLTVL.

The V call is TRBV28, the J call TRBJ1-1; TRBD1 agrees at 7 bases. Unmatched junction bases numbered 6, after V lost 1 base and J lost 4 bases. Germline V CDR1 and CDR2: MDHEN, SYDVKM. This CDR3 has 15 residues. In nucleotides, the CDR3 is TGTGCCAGCAGTTTATTCGAGGGGGCCGGCACTGAAGCTTTCTTT. It translates to CASSLFEGAGTEAFF.

The rearrangement joins TRBV9 to TRBJ2-5; TRBD1 matches 9 bases. J was trimmed by 0 bases and V by 0 bases; bases with no gene match: 6. The CDR3 totals 17 residues. Germline CDR1 reads SGDLS; CDR2 reads YYNGEE. The CDR3 nucleotides are TGTGCCAGCAGCGTAGGAAGGACAGGGGAATACCAAGAGACCCAGTACTTC. This gives the protein CASSVGRTGEYQETQYF. Drawing the rest from reference TRBV9 and TRBJ2-5, the complete variable domain is DSGVTQTPKHLITATGQRVTLRCSPRSGDLSVYWYQQSLDQGLQFLIQYYNGEERAKGNILERFSAQQFPDLHSELNLSSLELGDSALYFCASSVGRTGEYQETQYFGPGTRLLVL.